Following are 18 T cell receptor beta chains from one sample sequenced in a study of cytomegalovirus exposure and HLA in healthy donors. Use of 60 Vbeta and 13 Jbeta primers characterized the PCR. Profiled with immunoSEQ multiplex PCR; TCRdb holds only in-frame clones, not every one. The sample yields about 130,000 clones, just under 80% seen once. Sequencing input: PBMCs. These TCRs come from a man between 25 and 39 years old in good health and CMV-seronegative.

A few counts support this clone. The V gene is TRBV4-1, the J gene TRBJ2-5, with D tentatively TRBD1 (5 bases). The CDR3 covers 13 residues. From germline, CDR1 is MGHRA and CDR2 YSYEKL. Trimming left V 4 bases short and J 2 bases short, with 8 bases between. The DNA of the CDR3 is TGCGCCAGCAGCCTAAACAGGCAAGAGACCCAGTACTTC. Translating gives CASSLNRQETQYF.

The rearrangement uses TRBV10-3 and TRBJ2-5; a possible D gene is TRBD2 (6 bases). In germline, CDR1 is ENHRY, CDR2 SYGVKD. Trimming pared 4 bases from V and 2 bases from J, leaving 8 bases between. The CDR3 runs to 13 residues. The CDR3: CAISGRDQETQYF. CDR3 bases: TGTGCCATCAGTGGGCGGGATCAAGAGACCCAGTACTTC.

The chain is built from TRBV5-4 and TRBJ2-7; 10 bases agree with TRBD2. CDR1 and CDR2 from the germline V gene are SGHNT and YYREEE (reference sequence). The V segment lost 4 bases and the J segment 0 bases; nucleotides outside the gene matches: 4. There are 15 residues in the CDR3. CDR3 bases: TGTGCCAGCAGCCAACCTAGCGGGAGCTCCTACGAGCAGTACTTC. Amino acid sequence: CASSQPSGSSYEQYF.

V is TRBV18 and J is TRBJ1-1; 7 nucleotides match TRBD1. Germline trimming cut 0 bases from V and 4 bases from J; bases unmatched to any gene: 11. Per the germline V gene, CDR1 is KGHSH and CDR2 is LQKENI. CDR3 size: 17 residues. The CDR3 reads CASSPPGGRGTSTEAFF. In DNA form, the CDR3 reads TGTGCCAGCTCACCACCGGGAGGCAGGGGGACGAGCACTGAAGCTTTCTTT.

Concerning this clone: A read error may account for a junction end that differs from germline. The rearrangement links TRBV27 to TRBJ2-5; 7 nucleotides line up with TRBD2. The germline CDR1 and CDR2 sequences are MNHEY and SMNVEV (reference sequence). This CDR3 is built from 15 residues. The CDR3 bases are TGTGCCACCAGTTTCTGGCGGGGGTTCCTGGAGACCCAGTACTTC. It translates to CATSFWRGFLETQYF.

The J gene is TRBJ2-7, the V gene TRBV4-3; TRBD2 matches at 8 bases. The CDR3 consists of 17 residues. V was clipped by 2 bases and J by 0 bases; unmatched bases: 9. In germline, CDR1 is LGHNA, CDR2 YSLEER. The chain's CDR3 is CASSQTLWSGSSYEQYF. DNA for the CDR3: TGCGCCAGCAGCCAAACGTTGTGGAGCGGGAGCTCCTACGAGCAGTACTTC.

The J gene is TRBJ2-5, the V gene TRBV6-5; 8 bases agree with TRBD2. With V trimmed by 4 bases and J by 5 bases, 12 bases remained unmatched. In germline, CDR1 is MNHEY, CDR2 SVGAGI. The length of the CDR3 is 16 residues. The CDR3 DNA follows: TGTGCCAGCAGTTCAATTTCACTAGCGGTCCATGAGACCCAGTACTTC. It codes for CASSSISLAVHETQYF.

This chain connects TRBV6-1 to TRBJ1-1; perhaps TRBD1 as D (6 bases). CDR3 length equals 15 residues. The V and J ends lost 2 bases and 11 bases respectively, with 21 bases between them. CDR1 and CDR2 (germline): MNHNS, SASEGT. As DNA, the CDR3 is TGTGCCAGCAGTGAAATGGGGGGGGGCCCTGGGGAGGCTTTCTTT. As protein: CASSEMGGGPGEAFF.

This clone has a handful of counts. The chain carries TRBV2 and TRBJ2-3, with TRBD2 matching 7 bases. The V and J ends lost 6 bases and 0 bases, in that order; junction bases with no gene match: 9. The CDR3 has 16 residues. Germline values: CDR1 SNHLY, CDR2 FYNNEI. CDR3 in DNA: TGTGCCAGCAGCCCACGGACTAGACTAAGCACAGATACGCAGTATTTT. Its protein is CASSPRTRLSTDTQYF.

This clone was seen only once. The CDR3 loop is CASSQDYPGTGSYEQYF. The DNA for the CDR3 is TGCGCCAGCAGCCAAGATTATCCGGGTACGGGTTCCTACGAGCAGTACTTC. This sequence joins TRBV4-3 and TRBJ2-7; D gene ambiguous. V gave up 0 bases and J gave up 1 base, with 16 bases separating them. Germline CDR1 LGHNA, CDR2 YSLEER. The length of the CDR3 is 17 residues.

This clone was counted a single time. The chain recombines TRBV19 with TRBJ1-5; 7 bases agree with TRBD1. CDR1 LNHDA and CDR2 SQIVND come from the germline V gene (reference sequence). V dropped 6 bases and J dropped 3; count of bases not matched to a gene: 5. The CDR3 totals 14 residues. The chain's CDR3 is CASSLTGANQPQHF. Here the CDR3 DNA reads TGTGCCAGTAGCCTCACAGGGGCCAATCAGCCCCAGCATTTT.

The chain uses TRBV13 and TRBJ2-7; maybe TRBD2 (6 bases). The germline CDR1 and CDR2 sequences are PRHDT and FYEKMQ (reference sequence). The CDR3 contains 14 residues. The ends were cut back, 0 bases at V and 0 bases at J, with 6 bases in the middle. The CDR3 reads CASSLGGGSYEQYF. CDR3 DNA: TGTGCCAGCAGCTTAGGGGGGGGCTCCTACGAGCAGTACTTC.

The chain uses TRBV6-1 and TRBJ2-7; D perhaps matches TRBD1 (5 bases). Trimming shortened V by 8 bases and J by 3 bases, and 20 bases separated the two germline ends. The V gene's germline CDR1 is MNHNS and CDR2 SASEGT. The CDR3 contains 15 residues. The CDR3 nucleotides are TGTGCCAGCGGTTCAAGTTCTCCAGGGTTCTACGAGCAGTACTTC. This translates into CASGSSSPGFYEQYF.

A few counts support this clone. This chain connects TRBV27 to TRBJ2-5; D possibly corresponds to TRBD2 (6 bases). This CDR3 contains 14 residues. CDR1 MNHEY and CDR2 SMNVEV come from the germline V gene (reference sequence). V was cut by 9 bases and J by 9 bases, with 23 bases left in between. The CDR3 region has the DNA TGTGCCAGTGGGAGGACAAGTTCAAGAGAACCCCAGTACTTC. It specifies CASGRTSSREPQYF.

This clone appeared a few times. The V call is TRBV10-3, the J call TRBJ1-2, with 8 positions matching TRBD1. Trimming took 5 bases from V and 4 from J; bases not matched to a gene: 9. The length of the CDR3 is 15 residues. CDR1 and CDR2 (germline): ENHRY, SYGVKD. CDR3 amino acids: CAISLDRAGGYGYTF. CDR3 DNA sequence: TGTGCCATCAGTTTGGACAGGGCGGGTGGCTATGGCTACACCTTC.

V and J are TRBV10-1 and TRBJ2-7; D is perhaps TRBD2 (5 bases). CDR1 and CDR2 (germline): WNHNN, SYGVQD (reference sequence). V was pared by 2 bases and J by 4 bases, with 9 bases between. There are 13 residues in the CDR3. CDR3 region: CASSEPGIYEQYF. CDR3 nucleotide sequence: TGCGCCAGCAGTGAGCCGGGAATTTACGAGCAGTACTTC.

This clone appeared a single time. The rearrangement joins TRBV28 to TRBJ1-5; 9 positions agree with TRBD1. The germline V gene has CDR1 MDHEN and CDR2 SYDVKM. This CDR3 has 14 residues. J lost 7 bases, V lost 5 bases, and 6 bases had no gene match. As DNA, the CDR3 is TGTGCCAGCAGTCTCCGGGACAGGGTACAGCCCCAGCATTTT. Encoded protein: CASSLRDRVQPQHF.

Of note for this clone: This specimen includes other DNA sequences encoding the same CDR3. The CDR3 is CASSLGDYSNQPQHF. CDR3 coding DNA: TGTGCCAGCAGCTTAGGGGACTATAGCAATCAGCCCCAGCATTTT. This chain uses TRBV7-9 with TRBJ1-5, with D perhaps TRBD1 (5 bases). Trimming removed 1 base at V and 0 bases at J, with 7 bases between. Germline loops: CDR1 SEHNR, CDR2 FQNEAQ (reference sequence). This CDR3 has 15 amino acids.